Detailed here is one T cell receptor (beta chain). The CDR3 is made up of 17 amino acids. With 0 bases removed from V and 1 base from J, the gap between germline ends came to 14 bases. Germline CDR1 is SGHTS and CDR2 is YDEGEE. This specimen comes from a study of blood T cell repertoires in COVID-19. Turning to the study itself: COVID-19 samples collected from the United States, Italy and Spain covered acute and convalescent phases. T cells, B-cell-depleted T cells, or PBMCs provided the cDNA or gDNA that served as material.

Here immunoSEQ multiplex PCR was the method, and the copy in TCRdb shows in-frame clones only, minus some. The data hold about 120,000 clones, with 90% observed a single time. The sequenced material came from peripheral blood. The genes are TRBV5-8 and TRBJ2-1, with a possible D match to TRBD1 (6 bases). The sequence was obtained from a human donor with active COVID-19. The donor label of this sample is uncertain. The CDR3, as DNA: TGTGCCAGCAGCTTGGCCCGCACAGGGATTTCCTACAATGAGCAGTTCTTC. This sequence encodes CASSLARTGISYNEQFF. Full variable domain (missing parts from reference TRBV5-8 and TRBJ2-1): EAGVTQSPTHLIKTRGQQATLRCSPISGHTSVYWYQQALGLGLQFLLWYDEGEERNRGNFPPRFSGRQFPNYSSELNVNALELEDSALYLCASSLARTGISYNEQFFGPGTRLTVL.